This TCR beta chain is from a study of cytomegalovirus exposure and HLA in healthy donors. Overall study context: In an earlier analysis, approximately 120 million unique TCR beta sequences were found from 150 million to 200 million T cells.

CDR1 is SGHAT, CDR2 FQNNGV, per germline. This CDR3 is built from 14 residues. Trimming stripped 5 bases from V and 5 bases from J, with 14 bases between. Regarding the study as a whole: Later genetic work tied a missense DCLRE1C variant to beta-chain V and J trimming. 164 TCR beta chains were listed as cytomegalovirus-associated.

This PCR relied on a set of 60 Vbeta primers and 13 Jbeta primers. How the authors handled the data: Some 10 million of the 60 million to 80 million unique TCR beta chains counted in a later analysis were shared. Repertoires were generated with immunoSEQ multiplex PCR, while TCRdb's copy carries only in-frame clones and drops some. Clone size and V and J calls were adopted from that table, with D and trimming inferred from the DNA. The table lists about 140,000 clones. As for this clone: Antigen: not known.

Sequenced: PBMCs. The clonotype originates from a man aged 40-55 years in good health and CMV-seronegative. The rearrangement links TRBV11-2 to TRBJ2-3; D gene ambiguous. This chain's CDR3 is CASSLIDSGDTQYF. CDR3 DNA sequence: TGTGCCAGCAGCCTGATCGATTCAGGAGATACGCAGTATTTT.